One T cell receptor beta chain is described in this entry. These data come from a study of blood T cell repertoires in COVID-19. The wider study: Acute-phase and convalescent COVID-19 samples originated in the United States, Italy and Spain. Sample material is recorded as cDNA or gDNA derived from T cells, B-cell-depleted T cells, or PBMCs.

The CDR3 totals 14 residues. Germline loops: CDR1 MNHEY, CDR2 SMNVEV (reference sequence). V lost 4 bases and J lost 8; bases outside the gene matches: 7. The authors' processing: Cell counts per sample came from amplifying reference gene primers. Sequencing used immunoSEQ multiplex PCR; TCRdb keeps in-frame clones, though not all of them. V and J calls and clone size come straight from that table; D and trimming were deduced from the DNA. This table holds just over 650,000 clones, about 90% found once. This sequence originates from a woman aged 18-35 years with acute or convalescent COVID-19. Sequenced sample: peripheral blood. The chain links TRBV27 to TRBJ2-3, with TRBD2 matching 9 bases. The CDR3 sequence: CASSSGLASATQYF. In DNA form, the CDR3 reads TGTGCCAGCAGTTCAGGACTAGCGTCGGCTACGCAGTATTTT.